A single T cell receptor (beta chain) is shown here with its context. No cognate antigen has been identified for it. The record has no base qualities; no much larger clone is one base away. Library preparation was by the immunoSEQ multiplex PCR assay. Alongside multiparametric flow cytometry, deep sequencing of rearranged TCR beta loci was used to profile the T cell repertoires. TCRdb's version of the immuneACCESS table is confined to in-frame rearrangements and falls short of the full clone set. An unresolved V gene accounts for under half of the shortfall where checked; the remainder is of unknown origin. The sample contains some 30,000 clones, roughly 86% of them found a single time. The ten largest clones represent 50% of the sample. This sample is part of a study of lymphopenia after photon versus proton radiotherapy (dated by TCRdb to the late 2010s). At the level of the whole study: In patients with gastrointestinal tumors who developed high-grade lymphopenia, the study compared the immunological effects of photon radiation therapy with those of proton radiation therapy. The study aimed to characterize how the two radiation modalities differ in their impact on the immune system. A cohort of around 18 patients with gastrointestinal tumors who received either photon or proton therapy and subsequently developed lymphopenia was included.

General conclusions and limits of the study: After the lymphocyte count nadir, repertoires from photon-treated patients showed oligoclonal expansion, particularly of CD8+ Temra cells, and this expansion drove the decline in diversity. Across the cohort, a larger post-nadir drop in TCR diversity was inversely correlated with overall survival time among patients who died. The authors looked at the survival association only in patients who died, and they framed better survival with proton therapy as a possibility rather than a demonstrated result. Proton-treated patients stayed relatively stable during treatment, while photon-treated patients lost naive T cells and TCR diversity and gained effector/memory populations.

The sequenced sample was peripheral blood, obtained from a patient treated with proton-based radiotherapy. The TCR comes from a woman aged 55-69 years with cholangiocarcinoma. Some clones in this sample may be carry-over from other donors' samples.

The CDR3 here reads CASSSRGGSTDTQYF. DNA sequence: TGTGCCAGCAGCTCCCGCGGGGGGAGCACAGATACGCAGTATTTT. The receptor chain draws on TRBV11-3 and TRBJ2-3; TRBD2 fits 8 bases in the junction. The CDR3 has 15 amino acids, counting the end cysteine and phenylalanine. The sequence is cut down to CDR3 DNA, 45 bases in frame from base 1. V loses 4 bases at its end and J loses 0 bases; junction bases beyond the gene matches: 3. CDR1 and CDR2 were assigned from the germline V gene as SGHNT and YENEEA. With the portions outside the CDR3 filled from the reference TRBV11-3 and TRBJ2-3 genes, the complete variable region becomes EAGVVQSPRYKIIEKKQPVAFWCNPISGHNTLYWYLQNLGQGPELLIRYENEEAVDDSQLPKDRFSAERLKGVDSTLKIQPAELGDSAVYLCASSSRGGSTDTQYFGPGTRLTVL.